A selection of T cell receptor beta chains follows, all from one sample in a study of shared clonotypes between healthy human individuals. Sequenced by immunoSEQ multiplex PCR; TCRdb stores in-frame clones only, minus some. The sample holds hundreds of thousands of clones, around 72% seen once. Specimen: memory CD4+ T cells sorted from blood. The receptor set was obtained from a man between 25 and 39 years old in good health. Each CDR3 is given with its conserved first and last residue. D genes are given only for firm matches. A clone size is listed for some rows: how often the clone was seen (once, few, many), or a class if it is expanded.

cdr3_nt: TGCGCCAGCAGCTCACGACAGGGAGGATATGGCTACACCTTC; cdr3_aa: CASSSRQGGYGYTF; d_call: TRBD1; j_call: TRBJ1-2; clone_size: -; v_call: TRBV5-1
cdr3_nt: TGTGCCAGCAGCCTCAAACACGACAGGGGCCATGAGCAGTTCTTC; cdr3_aa: CASSLKHDRGHEQFF; d_call: TRBD1; j_call: TRBJ2-1; clone_size: -; v_call: TRBV11-3
cdr3_nt: TGTGCCAGCAGTTATTCTCAAGAGACCCAGTACTTC; cdr3_aa: CASSYSQETQYF; d_call: -; j_call: TRBJ2-5; clone_size: few; v_call: TRBV6-5
cdr3_nt: TGTGCCAGCAGCCCGCTCGGACAGGGGGCGACGGGCTACACCTTC; cdr3_aa: CASSPLGQGATGYTF; d_call: TRBD1; j_call: TRBJ1-2; clone_size: -; v_call: TRBV5-4
cdr3_nt: TGTGCCAGCACCTGGGGGACAGGGGGCGAAAAGGGCTACACCTTC; cdr3_aa: CASTWGTGGEKGYTF; d_call: TRBD1; j_call: TRBJ1-2; clone_size: -; v_call: TRBV5-4
cdr3_nt: TGTGCCATCAGTGAGTCCCGCGGGGGCGTAGGGGACGAGCAGTACTTC; cdr3_aa: CAISESRGGVGDEQYF; d_call: -; j_call: TRBJ2-7; clone_size: -; v_call: TRBV10-3
cdr3_nt: TGTGCCAGCAGTAGAGGGAAAGAGACCCAGTACTTC; cdr3_aa: CASSRGKETQYF; d_call: -; j_call: TRBJ2-5; clone_size: -; v_call: TRBV6-1
cdr3_nt: TGCAGCGTTCGCTATGGGACAGGGGCAAATCAGCCCCAGCATTTT; cdr3_aa: CSVRYGTGANQPQHF; d_call: TRBD1; j_call: TRBJ1-5; clone_size: -; v_call: TRBV29-1
cdr3_nt: TGTGCCAGCAGTTACCGGCAGGTACTATCCTACGAGCAGTACTTC; cdr3_aa: CASSYRQVLSYEQYF; d_call: -; j_call: TRBJ2-7; clone_size: -; v_call: TRBV6-6
cdr3_nt: TGTGCCATCAGCGTCAATGACGTCTACACCTTC; cdr3_aa: CAISVNDVYTF; d_call: -; j_call: TRBJ1-2; clone_size: -; v_call: TRBV10-3
cdr3_nt: TGTGCCAGCAGCGTACAGGGAGTGAGCAATCAGCCCCAGCATTTT; cdr3_aa: CASSVQGVSNQPQHF; d_call: -; j_call: TRBJ1-5; clone_size: -; v_call: TRBV7-8
cdr3_nt: TGTGCCAGCAGCGTAGCCCCCCCAGATACGCAGTATTTT; cdr3_aa: CASSVAPPDTQYF; d_call: -; j_call: TRBJ2-3; clone_size: few; v_call: TRBV9
cdr3_nt: TGTGCCAGCTCTAGGACAGGAGGTAATGAGCAGTTCTTC; cdr3_aa: CASSRTGGNEQFF; d_call: TRBD1; j_call: TRBJ2-1; clone_size: -; v_call: TRBV6-5
cdr3_nt: TGTGCCAGCAGCGTAAGGGCCGGAATGCAAGAGACCCAGTACTTC; cdr3_aa: CASSVRAGMQETQYF; d_call: -; j_call: TRBJ2-5; clone_size: few; v_call: TRBV2
cdr3_nt: TGCGCCAGCAGCCGAACCGGACAGGGGTTAAGTGAAAAACTGTTTTTT; cdr3_aa: CASSRTGQGLSEKLFF; d_call: TRBD1; j_call: TRBJ1-4; clone_size: once; v_call: TRBV5-1
cdr3_nt: TGTGCCAGCAGCGTAGGGGGACTAGCGGTCTACAATGAGCAGTTCTTC; cdr3_aa: CASSVGGLAVYNEQFF; d_call: TRBD2; j_call: TRBJ2-1; clone_size: -; v_call: TRBV9
cdr3_nt: TGTGCCAGCAGCTCCCCCCGAGCGGGGAACGAACGCACTGAAGCTTTCTTT; cdr3_aa: CASSSPRAGNERTEAFF; d_call: -; j_call: TRBJ1-1; clone_size: -; v_call: TRBV7-2
cdr3_nt: TGTGCCAGCAAATTGACAGGAAACTCCTACGAGCAGTACTTC; cdr3_aa: CASKLTGNSYEQYF; d_call: -; j_call: TRBJ2-7; clone_size: -; v_call: TRBV6-6
cdr3_nt: TGTGCCAGCAGCCTAGCGGGAGGGCCGGGAGAGACCCAGTACTTC; cdr3_aa: CASSLAGGPGETQYF; d_call: TRBD2; j_call: TRBJ2-5; clone_size: -; v_call: TRBV5-5
cdr3_nt: TGTGCCAGCAGTGAGAGGACAGGGGGCTACACCGGGGAGCTGTTTTTT; cdr3_aa: CASSERTGGYTGELFF; d_call: TRBD1; j_call: TRBJ2-2; clone_size: -; v_call: TRBV6-1
cdr3_nt: TGTGCCAGCAGTGAAAGGGGTCCAGGGTCTGAAGCTTTCTTT; cdr3_aa: CASSERGPGSEAFF; d_call: -; j_call: TRBJ1-1; clone_size: many; v_call: TRBV2
cdr3_nt: TGCAGCGTTGGGGGATTGAATCAGCCCCAGCATTTT; cdr3_aa: CSVGGLNQPQHF; d_call: -; j_call: TRBJ1-5; clone_size: -; v_call: TRBV29-1
cdr3_nt: TGCGCCAGCAGCTTAGGATCTGGGGCCAACGTCCTGACTTTC; cdr3_aa: CASSLGSGANVLTF; d_call: -; j_call: TRBJ2-6; clone_size: many; v_call: TRBV5-1
cdr3_nt: TGTGCCAGCAGCTCACCTCCCCCCGATGAGCAGTTCTTC; cdr3_aa: CASSSPPPDEQFF; d_call: -; j_call: TRBJ2-1; clone_size: -; v_call: TRBV7-9
cdr3_nt: TGTGCCACCCGGCGGGACCACTCCTACAATGAGCAGTTCTTC; cdr3_aa: CATRRDHSYNEQFF; d_call: -; j_call: TRBJ2-1; clone_size: -; v_call: TRBV6-1
cdr3_nt: TGTGCCAGCAGCGCGGGACGGTTATTAGAGCAGTACTTC; cdr3_aa: CASSAGRLLEQYF; d_call: -; j_call: TRBJ2-7; clone_size: many; v_call: TRBV7-2
cdr3_nt: TGTGCCAGCAGTGAAGCCCGGGCGGGAGGCGAGCAGTTCTTC; cdr3_aa: CASSEARAGGEQFF; d_call: TRBD2; j_call: TRBJ2-1; clone_size: -; v_call: TRBV2
cdr3_nt: TGTGCCAGCACCGCCAGCGGACAAGAGACCCAGTACTTC; cdr3_aa: CASTASGQETQYF; d_call: -; j_call: TRBJ2-5; clone_size: -; v_call: TRBV7-2
cdr3_nt: TGTGCCAGCAGACCATCCCAAGGACTAGCGGGAGCAGATACGCAGTATTTT; cdr3_aa: CASRPSQGLAGADTQYF; d_call: TRBD2; j_call: TRBJ2-3; clone_size: few; v_call: TRBV5-4
cdr3_nt: TGTGCCAGCACCAGAAAGGGGACGGGCTACACCTTC; cdr3_aa: CASTRKGTGYTF; d_call: -; j_call: TRBJ1-2; clone_size: -; v_call: TRBV6-5
cdr3_nt: TGTGCCAGCGGGCGACAGGGAGCAGCAGGAAACACCATATATTTT; cdr3_aa: CASGRQGAAGNTIYF; d_call: TRBD1; j_call: TRBJ1-3; clone_size: few; v_call: TRBV6-1
cdr3_nt: TGTGCCAGCAGTGAAGGTGAAGTAACCAAAAACATTCAGTACTTC; cdr3_aa: CASSEGEVTKNIQYF; d_call: -; j_call: TRBJ2-4; clone_size: -; v_call: TRBV6-1
cdr3_nt: TGTGCCAGCAGTGGTTGGACCGCGAACACCGGGGAGCTGTTTTTT; cdr3_aa: CASSGWTANTGELFF; d_call: -; j_call: TRBJ2-2; clone_size: -; v_call: TRBV2
cdr3_nt: TGTGCCAGCAGCCCAACGGACAGGGGCGCCACCGGGGAGCTGTTTTTT; cdr3_aa: CASSPTDRGATGELFF; d_call: TRBD1; j_call: TRBJ2-2; clone_size: -; v_call: TRBV5-6
cdr3_nt: TGTGCCAGCAGTTACTCCGTACAGGGGGCGCCCTATGGCTACACCTTC; cdr3_aa: CASSYSVQGAPYGYTF; d_call: TRBD1; j_call: TRBJ1-2; clone_size: -; v_call: TRBV6-6
cdr3_nt: TGTGCCAGCAGTTTCCGAAAGGACGGTGAGCAGTTCTTC; cdr3_aa: CASSFRKDGEQFF; d_call: -; j_call: TRBJ2-1; clone_size: -; v_call: TRBV28
cdr3_nt: TGCAGCGTAATACAGGGTTTGGGAAGCAATCAGCCCCAGCATTTT; cdr3_aa: CSVIQGLGSNQPQHF; d_call: -; j_call: TRBJ1-5; clone_size: -; v_call: TRBV29-1